The 25 T cell receptor beta chains below all came from one sample that was sequenced in a study of blood T cell repertoires in COVID-19. Assay used: immunoSEQ multiplex PCR; TCRdb lists only in-frame clones, some missing. The repertoire holds 200,000 to 250,000 clones, with 88% as singletons. The sample comprised peripheral blood. These receptor sequences come from a man aged 70-80 years with acute or convalescent COVID-19.

On this clone: The junction shows a germline mismatch at one end, possibly a read error. The chain joins TRBV6-2 or TRBV6-3 to TRBJ2-1, with D perhaps TRBD2 (5 bases). This CDR3 region has 13 residues. The germline V gene encodes CDR1 MNHEY and CDR2 SVGEGT. CDR3 DNA sequence: TGTGCCAGCAGCTCCACCCCTTCTTCTAGCATGGTCTTC. Its translation is CASSSTPSSSMVF.

The chain uses TRBV28 and TRBJ2-7; 8 bases match TRBD1. This CDR3 has 14 residues. Germline V gene sequence: CDR1 MDHEN, CDR2 SYDVKM. V was clipped by 5 bases and J by 7 bases; unmatched bases: 10. This CDR3 reads CASSPGTGRTEQYF. The DNA of the CDR3 is TGTGCCAGCAGTCCCGGGACAGGACGGACGGAGCAGTACTTC. The full variable domain, completed using reference TRBV28 and TRBJ2-7, is DVKVTQSSRYLVKRTGEKVFLECVQDMDHENMFWYRQDPGLGLRLIYFSYDVKMKEKGDIPEGYSVSREKKERFSLILESASTNQTSMYLCASSPGTGRTEQYFGPGTRLTVT.

The rearrangement uses TRBV7-2 and TRBJ1-2; D is perhaps TRBD1 (6 bases). There are 13 residues in the CDR3. Per the germline V gene, CDR1 is SGHTA and CDR2 is FQGNSA. V was trimmed by 5 bases and J by 6 bases, leaving 13 bases between them. CDR3 nucleotide sequence: TGTGCCAGCAGCCCCACCCCAGGGGATGGCTACACCTTC. It translates to CASSPTPGDGYTF.

This chain uses TRBV5-4 with TRBJ2-1, with D possibly being TRBD2 (5 bases). Trimming pared 6 bases from V and 3 bases from J, leaving 13 bases between. CDR1 is SGHNT, CDR2 YYREEE, per germline (reference sequence). This CDR3 region has 14 residues. CDR3 DNA: TGTGCCAGCACTCGGACTGGCGGCTACAATGAGCAGTTCTTC. This translates into CASTRTGGYNEQFF.

This clone occurred once. The V call is TRBV9, the J call TRBJ2-7; 9 bases align to TRBD2. The trim removed 3 bases at V and 4 bases at J, leaving 11 bases unmatched. Germline CDR1 and CDR2: SGDLS and YYNGEE. The CDR3 runs 16 residues. The CDR3 is CASSASPLGLAYEQYF. The CDR3 DNA sequence: TGTGCCAGCAGCGCCTCACCCCTAGGACTAGCGTACGAGCAGTACTTC.

This chain uses TRBV24-1 with TRBJ2-1; D is possibly TRBD1 (6 bases). Trimming left V 5 bases short and J 8 bases short, with 15 bases between. CDR3 length: 14 residues. Germline-derived CDR1 and CDR2 are KGHDR and SFDVKD. The CDR3 here is CATSAATGLDEQFF. The CDR3 DNA follows: TGTGCCACCAGTGCCGCGACAGGACTTGATGAGCAGTTCTTC.

CDR3 amino acids: CASSAQRWGANYGYTF. The DNA of the CDR3 is TGTGCCAGTAGTGCCCAAAGATGGGGAGCTAACTATGGCTACACCTTC. The genes are TRBV19 and TRBJ1-2, with D uncertain. The germline V and J ends were trimmed by 5 bases and 0 bases, with 16 bases remaining between them. The CDR3 runs to 16 residues. The germline gives CDR1 LNHDA, CDR2 SQIVND (reference sequence).

The V and J genes are TRBV28 and TRBJ1-5; 7 nucleotides line up with TRBD1. CDR1 and CDR2 (germline): MDHEN, SYDVKM. CDR3 length equals 17 residues. J gave up 0 bases and V 4 bases, and 9 bases lay outside the gene matches. This CDR3 reads CASSSGQSPYSNQPQHF. In DNA, the CDR3 is TGTGCCAGCAGTTCGGGACAGAGTCCTTATAGCAATCAGCCCCAGCATTTT.

This clone was seen once. For the CDR3, the DNA is TGTGCCAGCAGTGAAAGGACTAGCGGACCGTACCAAGAGACCCAGTACTTC. Translated, it gives CASSERTSGPYQETQYF. The rearrangement joins TRBV2 to TRBJ2-5, with 10 bases identical to TRBD2. The V segment lost 2 bases and the J segment 0 bases; nucleotides outside the gene matches: 6. Per germline, CDR1 SNHLY and CDR2 FYNNEI. The CDR3 sequence is 17 residues long. The entire variable domain, with the rest obtained from reference TRBV2 and TRBJ2-5, is as follows: EPEVTQTPSHQVTQMGQEVILRCVPISNHLYFYWYRQILGQKVEFLVSFYNNEISEKSEIFDDQFSVERPDGSNFTLKIRSTKLEDSAMYFCASSERTSGPYQETQYFGPGTRLLVL.

The chain links TRBV28 to TRBJ2-7, with 7 nucleotides matching TRBD2. This CDR3 region has 15 residues. The junction had 6 bases not matched to a gene; V was cut back by 3 bases and J by 1 base. The germline V gene encodes CDR1 MDHEN and CDR2 SYDVKM. CDR3 sequence (DNA): TGTGCCAGCAGTTTTGTTAGCGGGCCGTCCTACGAGCAGTACTTC. The encoded protein is CASSFVSGPSYEQYF.

The chain's CDR3 is CASSQVRGQTFYGYTF. The DNA for the CDR3 is TGTGCCAGCAGCCAAGTAAGGGGGCAGACCTTCTATGGCTACACCTTC. This chain uses TRBV4-2 with TRBJ1-2; the match to TRBD1 covers 7 bases. From germline, CDR1 is LGHNA and CDR2 YNFKEQ. This CDR3 is 16 amino acids long. Germline trimming cut 1 base from V and 4 bases from J; bases unmatched to any gene: 9.

V usage is TRBV6-5 and J usage is TRBJ1-2; 8 positions agree with TRBD1. J lost 4 bases, V lost 7 bases, and 11 bases had no gene match. CDR1 is MNHEY and CDR2 is SVGAGI in the germline V gene. CDR3 size: 15 residues. The CDR3 coding sequence is TGTGCCAGCACCTCAGGACAGGGTTTTTTCTATGGCTACACCTTC. Its translation is CASTSGQGFFYGYTF.

V gene TRBV15 combines with J gene TRBJ2-7, with 11 bases aligning to TRBD1. The V gene's germline CDR1 is LNHNV and CDR2 YYDKDF (reference sequence). CDR3 size: 14 residues. The V gene end was trimmed by 0 bases and the J gene end by 7 bases; junction bases not matched to a gene: 2. CDR3 sequence: CATSRDGTGGEQYF. The CDR3 nucleotides read TGTGCCACCAGCAGAGATGGGACAGGGGGTGAGCAGTACTTC.

The gene calls are TRBV7-9 and TRBJ2-3, with TRBD1 identical over 9 bases. The V segment lost 0 bases and the J segment 4 bases; nucleotides outside the gene matches: 8. Germline V gives CDR1 SEHNR, CDR2 FQNEAQ (reference sequence). The length of the CDR3 is 17 residues. DNA for the CDR3: TGTGCCAGCAGCTTAGCGCGGACAGGGGAACTTTCAGATACGCAGTATTTT. The encoded protein is CASSLARTGELSDTQYF.

This clone was recorded a few times. The chain joins TRBV28 to TRBJ2-6; TRBD1 matches 7 bases. The CDR3 sequence is 16 residues long. In germline, CDR1 is MDHEN, CDR2 SYDVKM. V trimming: 6 bases; J trimming: 2 bases; junction bases outside the gene matches: 7. The CDR3 DNA reads TGTGCCAGCAGCCGTGCCGGACAGGCTGGGGCCAACGTCCTGACTTTC. Protein sequence: CASSRAGQAGANVLTF.

V and J are TRBV11-2 and TRBJ1-5; 9 nucleotides align to TRBD1. The CDR3 extends over 17 amino acids. The V segment lost 4 bases and the J segment 6 bases; nucleotides outside the gene matches: 13. The germline CDR1 and CDR2 sequences are SGHAT and FQNNGV. CDR3 residues: CASSSNLRDRVGQPQHF. The CDR3, as DNA: TGTGCCAGCAGCTCAAACCTACGGGACAGGGTTGGTCAGCCCCAGCATTTT.

The chain has TRBV3-1 (or the pseudogene TRBV3-2) and TRBJ2-1; 8 bases are a match to TRBD2. Germline values: CDR1 LGHDT, CDR2 YNNKEL (reference sequence). This CDR3 is 13 amino acids long. Trimming cost V 4 bases and J 9 bases; bases outside gene matches: 5. CDR3 DNA: TGTGCCAGCAGCCGGCGGGGGGCTGGTGAGCAGTTCTTC. Encoded protein: CASSRRGAGEQFF.

This chain uses TRBV4-1 with TRBJ2-3; 7 bases are shared with TRBD2. Germline-derived CDR1 and CDR2 are MGHRA and YSYEKL. The CDR3 length is 15 residues. V lost 0 bases to trimming and J lost 1 base; unmatched junction nucleotides: 1. This CDR3 reads CASSQDTSGTDTQYF. The CDR3 bases are TGCGCCAGCAGCCAAGACACTAGCGGCACAGATACGCAGTATTTT.

V is TRBV28 and J is TRBJ1-2, with D possibly being TRBD1 (6 bases). Germline loops: CDR1 MDHEN, CDR2 SYDVKM. The CDR3 extends over 13 amino acids. V was trimmed by 8 bases and J by 4 bases, leaving 14 bases between them. The CDR3 protein is CASRRTETYGYTF. DNA for the CDR3: TGTGCCAGCCGGCGGACAGAAACCTATGGCTACACCTTC.

The V call is TRBV2, the J call TRBJ1-3; D is unresolved. The germline V gene encodes CDR1 SNHLY and CDR2 FYNNEI. The CDR3 runs to 15 residues. V was trimmed by 2 bases and J by 0 bases, leaving 8 bases between them. The CDR3 DNA reads as TGTGCCAGCAGTGAACGGGTTTACTCTGGAAACACCATATATTTT. Protein sequence: CASSERVYSGNTIYF.

This rearrangement joins TRBV11-1 to TRBJ1-1, with D hard to call. Germline CDR1 and CDR2: SGHAT and FQDESV (reference sequence). V lost 1 base and J 2 bases, leaving 8 bases between the germline ends. The CDR3 runs 14 residues. This CDR3 is CASSLGALNTEAFF. As DNA, the CDR3 is TGTGCCAGCAGCTTAGGGGCCCTTAACACTGAAGCTTTCTTT.

This clone has only one observation. The chain has TRBV19 and TRBJ1-5, with D hard to call. V shed 10 bases and J shed 2 bases, with 15 bases lying between them. CDR3 length: 14 residues. In germline, CDR1 is LNHDA, CDR2 SQIVND (reference sequence). The DNA of the CDR3 is TGTGCCACCACAGTCCCCGGGGGCAATCAGCCCCAGCATTTT. Protein product: CATTVPGGNQPQHF.

The chain has TRBV4-1 and TRBJ1-6; D is unclear. V shed 1 base and J shed 1 base, with 11 bases lying between them. CDR1 and CDR2 (germline): MGHRA, YSYEKL. CDR3 length equals 17 residues. The CDR3 DNA sequence: TGCGCCAGCAGCCAAGTGTTCGGGAATTCCTATAATTCACCCCTCCACTTT. As protein: CASSQVFGNSYNSPLHF.

This rearrangement joins TRBV7-2 to TRBJ2-1, with 14 bases that match TRBD2. There are 16 residues in the CDR3. Germline CDR1 reads SGHTA; CDR2 reads FQGNSA. The J segment lost 10 bases and the V segment lost 2 bases, leaving 7 bases of the junction unmatched. Here the CDR3 DNA reads TGTGCCAGCAGCTTATATGGACTAGCGGGAGGTGGGGAGCAGTTCTTC. Translation: CASSLYGLAGGGEQFF.

The rearrangement links TRBV9 to TRBJ2-2, with 8 bases matching TRBD1. Per germline, CDR1 SGDLS and CDR2 YYNGEE. This CDR3 comprises 16 residues. Trimming took 5 bases from V and 3 from J; bases not matched to a gene: 9. Here the CDR3 reads CASSNGQGPYTGELFF. The CDR3 DNA sequence: TGTGCCAGCAGTAACGGACAGGGTCCATACACCGGGGAGCTGTTTTTT.